The text below deals with one TCR beta chain. Losses at the gene ends were 3 bases for V and 6 bases for J; bases not matched to a gene: 3. Germline values: CDR1 DFQATT, CDR2 SNEGSKA (reference sequence). The CDR3 length is 12 residues. The data were obtained in a study of blood T cell repertoires in COVID-19. Study details: Researchers got acute and convalescent COVID-19 samples from the United States, Italy and Spain. PBMCs, B-cell-depleted T cells, or T cells were the source of the cDNA or gDNA that made up the material.

Clones were read by immunoSEQ multiplex PCR, and TCRdb kept only the in-frame ones, dropping some. This table holds some 270,000 clones, roughly nine tenths found once. The chain uses TRBV20-1 and TRBJ1-1; TRBD1 agrees at 8 bases. The receptor was derived from a man between 50 and 59 years old with acute or convalescent COVID-19. The sample taken for sequencing was peripheral blood. CDR3: CSASRTGSEAFF. The DNA for the CDR3 is TGCAGTGCTAGTCGGACAGGGTCTGAAGCTTTCTTT.